This T cell receptor beta chain derives from a study of T cells in localized non-small cell lung cancer. Study-level findings and limits: Adjacent uninvolved lung tissue had the highest T cell clonality, exceeding tumor. Without multi-region sequencing, intratumor heterogeneity could not be excluded. Among the top 100 tumor clones, a median about 58 appeared in adjacent lung. Longer overall survival was seen with higher T cell density measured in blood.

Measured with immunoSEQ multiplex PCR; TCRdb has only the in-frame clones, and not every one. This table has about 70,000 clones, about 86% appearing once. A word on this clone: Its antigen remains unidentified.

CDR3 length: 15 residues. With 6 bases removed from V and 0 bases from J, the gap between germline ends came to 12 bases. Per germline, CDR1 MNHEY and CDR2 SVGAGI. The chain is built from TRBV6-5 and TRBJ1-5, with a possible D match to TRBD1 (6 bases). The receptor's source is a male donor aged 60 or over with stage III squamous cell lung carcinoma. The specimen was peripheral blood, collected before any cancer treatment. This CDR3 reads CASRPQGNSNQPQHF. CDR3 bases: TGTGCCAGCAGACCCCAGGGGAATAGCAATCAGCCCCAGCATTTT.